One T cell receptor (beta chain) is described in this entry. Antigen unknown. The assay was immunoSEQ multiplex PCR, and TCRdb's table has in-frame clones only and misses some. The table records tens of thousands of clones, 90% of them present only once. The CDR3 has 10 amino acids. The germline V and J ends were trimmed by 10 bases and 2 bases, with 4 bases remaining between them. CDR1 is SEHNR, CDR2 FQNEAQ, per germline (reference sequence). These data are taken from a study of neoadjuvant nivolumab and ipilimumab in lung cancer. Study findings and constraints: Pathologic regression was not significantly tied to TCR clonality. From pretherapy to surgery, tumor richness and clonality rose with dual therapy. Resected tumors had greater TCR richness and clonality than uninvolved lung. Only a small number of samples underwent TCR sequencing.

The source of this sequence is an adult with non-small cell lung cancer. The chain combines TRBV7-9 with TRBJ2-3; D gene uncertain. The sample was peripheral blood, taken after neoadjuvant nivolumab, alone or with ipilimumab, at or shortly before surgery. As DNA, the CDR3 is TGTGCCATCAACACAGATACGCAGTATTTT. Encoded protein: CAINTDTQYF.